Presented here are 3 T cell receptor beta chains from one specimen sequenced in a study of T cells in Graves' hyperthyroidism and ophthalmopathy. Template material for amplifying TCR beta CDR3 regions consisted of RNA transcripts. During a first-round RT-PCR of the TCR CDR3, the HTBI primer set was used. TCRdb passed the multiplex PCR reads through MiXCR, listing each CDR3 protein once. The data hold about half a million distinct CDR3 sequences, with roughly 23% observed a single time. The sample was blood. The source of these receptors is a woman between 65 and 79 years old with Graves' ophthalmopathy.

This clonotype has a handful of counts. The rearrangement joins TRBV19 to TRBJ2-3; 7 bases are shared with TRBD2. Losses at the gene ends were 5 bases for V and 2 bases for J; bases not matched to a gene: 10. The length of the CDR3 is 16 residues. The germline V gene encodes CDR1 LNHDA and CDR2 SQIVND (reference sequence). CDR3 amino acids: CASSSRLARLTDTQYF. DNA of the CDR3: TGTGCCAGTAGTTCTCGACTAGCCCGTCTCACAGATACGCAGTATTTT.

This clonotype was seen more than once but under ten times. The V call is TRBV5-1, the J call TRBJ2-6; D unclear. Germline V gives CDR1 SGHRS, CDR2 YFSETQ. The CDR3 is 14 amino acids. V dropped 0 bases and J dropped 1 base, with 2 bases sitting between them. In DNA, the CDR3 is TGCGCCAGCAGCTTGGAGTCTGGGGCCAACGTCCTGACTTTC. Translated, it gives CASSLESGANVLTF.

V and J are TRBV6-1 and TRBJ2-7; 9 bases fit TRBD1. CDR1 is MNHNS and CDR2 is SASEGT in the germline V gene. The trim removed 6 bases at V and 7 bases at J, leaving 13 bases unmatched. There are 15 residues in the CDR3. The CDR3 nucleotides are TGTGCCAGCAGGGACCGGACAGGGGATTCAGGGGAGCAGTACTTC. It encodes CASRDRTGDSGEQYF.